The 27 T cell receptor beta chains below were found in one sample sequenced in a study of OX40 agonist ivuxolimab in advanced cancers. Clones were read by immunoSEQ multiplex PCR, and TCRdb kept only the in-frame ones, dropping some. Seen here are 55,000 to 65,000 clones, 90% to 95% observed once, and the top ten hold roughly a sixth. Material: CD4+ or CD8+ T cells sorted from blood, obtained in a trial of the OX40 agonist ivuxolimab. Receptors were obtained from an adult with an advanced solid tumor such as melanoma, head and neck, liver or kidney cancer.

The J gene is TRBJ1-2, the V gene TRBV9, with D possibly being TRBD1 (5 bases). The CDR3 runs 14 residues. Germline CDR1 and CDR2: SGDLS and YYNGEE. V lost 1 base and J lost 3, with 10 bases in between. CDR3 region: CASSVSGTYYGYTF. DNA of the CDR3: TGTGCCAGCAGCGTATCAGGGACTTACTATGGCTACACCTTC.

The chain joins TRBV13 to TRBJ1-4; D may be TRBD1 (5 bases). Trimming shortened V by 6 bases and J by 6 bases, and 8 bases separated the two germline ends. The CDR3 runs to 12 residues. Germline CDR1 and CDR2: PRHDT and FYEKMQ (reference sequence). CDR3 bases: TGTGCCAGCAGAGGGACGGATGAAAAACTGTTTTTT. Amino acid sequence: CASRGTDEKLFF.

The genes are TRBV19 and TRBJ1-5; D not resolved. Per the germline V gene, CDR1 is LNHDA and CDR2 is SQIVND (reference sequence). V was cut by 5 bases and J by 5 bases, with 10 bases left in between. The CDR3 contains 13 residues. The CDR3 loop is CASSFRTDQPQHF. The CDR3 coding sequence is TGTGCCAGTAGTTTCCGGACGGATCAGCCCCAGCATTTT.

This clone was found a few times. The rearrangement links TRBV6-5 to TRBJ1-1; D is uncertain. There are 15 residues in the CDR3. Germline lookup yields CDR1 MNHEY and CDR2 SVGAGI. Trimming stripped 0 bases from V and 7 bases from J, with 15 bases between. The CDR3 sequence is CASSYSIRGTGEAFF. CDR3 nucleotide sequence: TGTGCCAGCAGTTACTCGATTCGGGGAACCGGTGAAGCTTTCTTT.

DNA of the CDR3: TGTGCCAGCCACCGGGACTTCACAGATACGCAGTATTTT. As protein: CASHRDFTDTQYF. V and J are TRBV6-5 and TRBJ2-3; D is perhaps TRBD2 (6 bases). The CDR3 extends over 13 amino acids. The V end lost 8 bases, the J end lost 2 bases, and 11 bases lay between the germline ends. Germline CDR1 and CDR2: MNHEY and SVGAGI.

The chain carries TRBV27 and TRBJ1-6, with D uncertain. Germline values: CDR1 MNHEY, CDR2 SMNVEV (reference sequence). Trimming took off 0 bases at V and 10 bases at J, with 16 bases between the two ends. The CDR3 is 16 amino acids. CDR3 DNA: TGTGCCAGCAGTTTATCGGCCGGAGCCCCTCGGTCACCCCTCCACTTT. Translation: CASSLSAGAPRSPLHF.

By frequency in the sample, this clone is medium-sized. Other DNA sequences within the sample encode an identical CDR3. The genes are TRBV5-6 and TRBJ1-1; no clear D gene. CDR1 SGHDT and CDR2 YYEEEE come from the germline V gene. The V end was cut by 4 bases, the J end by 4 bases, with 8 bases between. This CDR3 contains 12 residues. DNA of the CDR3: TGTGCCAGCAGCCTCCGCGGCACTGAAGCTTTCTTT. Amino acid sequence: CASSLRGTEAFF.

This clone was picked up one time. CDR3 sequence reads: CASSQNPGQGQGYTF. DNA for the CDR3: TGTGCCAGCAGCCAAAACCCCGGACAGGGTCAGGGCTACACCTTC. The chain couples TRBV9 to TRBJ1-2, with 8 bases matching TRBD1. Germline V gene lookup returns CDR1 SGDLS and CDR2 YYNGEE. Trimming cost V 4 bases and J 8 bases; bases outside gene matches: 13. The CDR3 covers 15 residues. Supplemented by reference TRBV9 and TRBJ1-2, the full variable domain reads DSGVTQTPKHLITATGQRVTLRCSPRSGDLSVYWYQQSLDQGLQFLIQYYNGEERAKGNILERFSAQQFPDLHSELNLSSLELGDSALYFCASSQNPGQGQGYTFGSGTRLTVV.

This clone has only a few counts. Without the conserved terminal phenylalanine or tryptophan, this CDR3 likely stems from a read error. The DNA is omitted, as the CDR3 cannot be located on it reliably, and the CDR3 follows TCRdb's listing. CDR3: CASSEGGVI. This chain joins TRBV2 and TRBJ1-2. Looked up from germline, CDR1 is SNHLY and CDR2 is FYNNEI. Inclusive of both ends, the CDR3 amounts to 9 amino acids.

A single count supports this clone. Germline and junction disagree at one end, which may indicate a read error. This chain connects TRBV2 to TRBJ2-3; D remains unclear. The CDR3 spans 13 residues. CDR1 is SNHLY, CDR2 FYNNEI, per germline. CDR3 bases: TGTGCCAGCAGCGAAGTCCTATCTGATACGCAGTATTTT. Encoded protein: CASSEVLSDTQYF.

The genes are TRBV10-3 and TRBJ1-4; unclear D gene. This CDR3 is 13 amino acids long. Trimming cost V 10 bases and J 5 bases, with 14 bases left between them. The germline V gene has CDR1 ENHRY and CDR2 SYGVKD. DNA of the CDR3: TGTGCCACCGTCCGCCAGACAAATGAAAAACTGTTTTTT. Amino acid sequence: CATVRQTNEKLFF.

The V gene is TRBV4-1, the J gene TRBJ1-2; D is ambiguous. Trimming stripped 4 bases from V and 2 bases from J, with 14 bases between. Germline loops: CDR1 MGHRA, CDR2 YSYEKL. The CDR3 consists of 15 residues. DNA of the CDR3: TGCGCCAGCAGCCCTCCGGGTGGGGAGAACTATGGCTACACCTTC. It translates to CASSPPGGENYGYTF.

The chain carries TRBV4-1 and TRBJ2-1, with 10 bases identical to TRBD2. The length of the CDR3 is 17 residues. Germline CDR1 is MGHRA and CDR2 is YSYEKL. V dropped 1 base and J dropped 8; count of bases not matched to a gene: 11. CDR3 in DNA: TGCGCCAGCAGCCAAGGGCTCAGCGGGGGGGCCGAGTATGAGCAGTTCTTC. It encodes CASSQGLSGGAEYEQFF.

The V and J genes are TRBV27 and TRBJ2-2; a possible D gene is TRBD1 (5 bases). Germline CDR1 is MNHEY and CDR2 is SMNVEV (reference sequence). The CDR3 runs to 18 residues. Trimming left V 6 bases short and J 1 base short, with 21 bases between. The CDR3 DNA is TGTGCCAGCAGGCTTACCCAATGGGCAGGGATGAACACCGGGGAGCTGTTTTTT. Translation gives CASRLTQWAGMNTGELFF.

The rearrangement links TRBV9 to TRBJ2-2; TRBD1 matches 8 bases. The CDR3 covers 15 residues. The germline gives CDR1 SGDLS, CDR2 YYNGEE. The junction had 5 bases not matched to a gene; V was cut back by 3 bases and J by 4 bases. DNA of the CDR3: TGTGCCAGCAGCGCGACAGGGGTCGCCACCGGGGAGCTGTTTTTT. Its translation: CASSATGVATGELFF.

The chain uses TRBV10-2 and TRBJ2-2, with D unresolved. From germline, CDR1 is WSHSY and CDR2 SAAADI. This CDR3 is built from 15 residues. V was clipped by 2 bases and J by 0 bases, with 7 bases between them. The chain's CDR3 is CASSEEPTNTGELFF. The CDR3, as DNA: TGCGCCAGCAGTGAGGAGCCTACGAACACCGGGGAGCTGTTTTTT.

The CDR3 DNA reads TGTGCCAGCAGCTTGGAGGCGGGAAAAGTCAGCGAGCAGTACTTC. Protein sequence: CASSLEAGKVSEQYF. This chain uses TRBV5-4 with TRBJ2-7; D may be TRBD2 (6 bases). The CDR3 runs 15 residues. The germline gives CDR1 SGHNT, CDR2 YYREEE (reference sequence). Trimming stripped 0 bases from V and 6 bases from J, with 16 bases between.

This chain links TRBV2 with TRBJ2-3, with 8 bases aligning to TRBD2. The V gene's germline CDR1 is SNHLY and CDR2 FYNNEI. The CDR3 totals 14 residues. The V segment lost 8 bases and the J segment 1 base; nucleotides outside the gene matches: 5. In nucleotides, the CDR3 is TGTGCCAGCCAAAGCGGGGGACGCACAGATACGCAGTATTTT. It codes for CASQSGGRTDTQYF. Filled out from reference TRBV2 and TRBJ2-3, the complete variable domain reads EPEVTQTPSHQVTQMGQEVILRCVPISNHLYFYWYRQILGQKVEFLVSFYNNEISEKSEIFDDQFSVERPDGSNFTLKIRSTKLEDSAMYFCASQSGGRTDTQYFGPGTRLTVL.

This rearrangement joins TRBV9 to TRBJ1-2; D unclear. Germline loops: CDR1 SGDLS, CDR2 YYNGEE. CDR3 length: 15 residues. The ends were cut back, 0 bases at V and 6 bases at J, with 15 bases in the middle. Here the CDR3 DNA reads TGTGCCAGCAGCGTAGCTACTATCGAAATAGATGGCTACACCTTC. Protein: CASSVATIEIDGYTF.

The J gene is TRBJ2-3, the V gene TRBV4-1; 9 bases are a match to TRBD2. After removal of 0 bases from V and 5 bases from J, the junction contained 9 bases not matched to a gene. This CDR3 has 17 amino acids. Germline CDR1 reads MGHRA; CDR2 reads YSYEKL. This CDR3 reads CASSQERAGGPRDTQYF. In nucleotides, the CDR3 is TGCGCCAGCAGCCAAGAGCGGGCGGGGGGGCCAAGAGATACGCAGTATTTT.

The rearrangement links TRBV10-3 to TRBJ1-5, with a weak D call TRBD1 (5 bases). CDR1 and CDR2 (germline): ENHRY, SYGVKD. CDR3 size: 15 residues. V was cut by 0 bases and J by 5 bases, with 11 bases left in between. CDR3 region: CAISESVGEYQPQHF. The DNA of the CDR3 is TGTGCCATCAGTGAGTCAGTGGGGGAATATCAGCCCCAGCATTTT.

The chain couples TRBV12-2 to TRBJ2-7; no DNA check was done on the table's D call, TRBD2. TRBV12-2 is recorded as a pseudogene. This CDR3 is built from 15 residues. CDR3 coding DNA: TGTGCAAGTCGCTTAAGGGCCACGACGGGGGACGAGCAGTACTTC. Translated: CASRLRATTGDEQYF.

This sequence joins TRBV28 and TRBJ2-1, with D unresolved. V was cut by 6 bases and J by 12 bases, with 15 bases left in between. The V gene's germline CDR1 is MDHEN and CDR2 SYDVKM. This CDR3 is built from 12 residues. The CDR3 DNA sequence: TGTGCCAGCAGCCCCGGTGGATTTGGGCAGTTCTTC. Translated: CASSPGGFGQFF.

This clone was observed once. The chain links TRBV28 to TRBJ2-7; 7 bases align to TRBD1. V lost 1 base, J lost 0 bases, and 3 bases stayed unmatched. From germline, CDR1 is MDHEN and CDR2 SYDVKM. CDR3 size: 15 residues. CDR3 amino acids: CASSLLTGSSYEQYF. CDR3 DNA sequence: TGTGCCAGCAGTTTATTGACAGGGAGCTCCTACGAGCAGTACTTC.

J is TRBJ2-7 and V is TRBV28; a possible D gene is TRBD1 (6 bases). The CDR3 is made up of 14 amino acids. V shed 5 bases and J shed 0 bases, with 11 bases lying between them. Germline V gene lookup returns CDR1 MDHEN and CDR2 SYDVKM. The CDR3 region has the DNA TGTGCCAGCAGTCGAACAGGGAGCTCCTACGAGCAGTACTTC. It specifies CASSRTGSSYEQYF.

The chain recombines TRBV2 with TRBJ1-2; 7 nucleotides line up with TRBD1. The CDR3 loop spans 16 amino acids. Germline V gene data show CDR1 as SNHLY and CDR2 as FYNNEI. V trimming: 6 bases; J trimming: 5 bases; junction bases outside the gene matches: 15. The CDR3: CASSGLPDRAGYGYTF. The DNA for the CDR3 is TGTGCCAGCAGCGGGCTTCCCGACAGGGCAGGTTATGGCTACACCTTC.

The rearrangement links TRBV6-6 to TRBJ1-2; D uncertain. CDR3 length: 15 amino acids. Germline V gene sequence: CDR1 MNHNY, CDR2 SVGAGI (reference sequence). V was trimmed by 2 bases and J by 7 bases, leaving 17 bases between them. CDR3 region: CASSYPGSALGGYTF. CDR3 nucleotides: TGTGCCAGCAGTTACCCTGGCAGCGCCCTAGGTGGCTACACCTTC.